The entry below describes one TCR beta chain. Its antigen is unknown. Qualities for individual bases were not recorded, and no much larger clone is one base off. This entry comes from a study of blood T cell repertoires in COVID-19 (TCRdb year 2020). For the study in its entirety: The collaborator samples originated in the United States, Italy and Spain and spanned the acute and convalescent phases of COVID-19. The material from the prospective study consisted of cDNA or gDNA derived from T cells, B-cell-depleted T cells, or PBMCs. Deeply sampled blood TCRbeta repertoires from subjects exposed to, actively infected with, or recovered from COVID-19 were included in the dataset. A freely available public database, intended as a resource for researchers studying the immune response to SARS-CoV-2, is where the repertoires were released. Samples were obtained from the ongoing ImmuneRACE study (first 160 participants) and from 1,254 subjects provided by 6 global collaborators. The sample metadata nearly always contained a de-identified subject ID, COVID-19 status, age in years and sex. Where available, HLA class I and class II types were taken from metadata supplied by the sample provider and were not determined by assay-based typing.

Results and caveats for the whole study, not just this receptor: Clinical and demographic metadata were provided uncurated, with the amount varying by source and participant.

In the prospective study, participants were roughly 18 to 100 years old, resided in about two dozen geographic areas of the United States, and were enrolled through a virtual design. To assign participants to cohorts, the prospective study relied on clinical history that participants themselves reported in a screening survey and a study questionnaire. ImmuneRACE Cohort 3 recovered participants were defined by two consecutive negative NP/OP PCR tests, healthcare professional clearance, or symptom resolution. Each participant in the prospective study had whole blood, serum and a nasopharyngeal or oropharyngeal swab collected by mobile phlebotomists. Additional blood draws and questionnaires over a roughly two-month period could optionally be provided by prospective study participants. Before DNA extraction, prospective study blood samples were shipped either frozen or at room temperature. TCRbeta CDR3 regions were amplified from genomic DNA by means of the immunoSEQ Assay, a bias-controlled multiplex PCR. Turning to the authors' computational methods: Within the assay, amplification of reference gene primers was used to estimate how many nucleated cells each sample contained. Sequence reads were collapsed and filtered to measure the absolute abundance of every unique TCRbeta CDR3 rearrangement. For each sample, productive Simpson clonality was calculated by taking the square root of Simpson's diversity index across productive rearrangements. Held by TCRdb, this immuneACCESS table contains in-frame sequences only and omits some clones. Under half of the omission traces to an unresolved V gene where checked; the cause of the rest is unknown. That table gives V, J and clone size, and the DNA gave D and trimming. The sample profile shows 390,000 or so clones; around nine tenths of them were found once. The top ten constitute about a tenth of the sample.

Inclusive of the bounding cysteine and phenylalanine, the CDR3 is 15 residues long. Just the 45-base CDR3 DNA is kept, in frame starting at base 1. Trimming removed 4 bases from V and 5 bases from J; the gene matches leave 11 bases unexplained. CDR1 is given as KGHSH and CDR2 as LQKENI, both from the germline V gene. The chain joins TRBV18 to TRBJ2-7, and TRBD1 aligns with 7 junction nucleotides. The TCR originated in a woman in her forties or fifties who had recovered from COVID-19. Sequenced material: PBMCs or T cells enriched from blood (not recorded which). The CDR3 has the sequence CASSLLATGKDEQYF. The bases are TGTGCCAGCTCACTCCTTGCGACAGGGAAGGACGAGCAGTACTTC.